This T cell receptor (beta chain) was sequenced in a study of T cells after yellow fever vaccination (dated by TCRdb to the late 2010s). Study-level background: The SMART-Seq v4 Ultra Low Input RNA kit was used to prepare libraries from fractions with low cell numbers. To track T-cell clones before and after primary and booster YFV17D yellow fever vaccination, bulk TCR alpha and beta repertoires were sequenced longitudinally. Two healthy male donors made up the cohort, one aged 18 to 29 years and the other aged 30 to 40 years. Blood was collected at multiple timepoints before and after primary and secondary immunization, and bulk PBMC replicates and cell subsets were isolated.

What the study reported, not specific to this receptor: Because abundant contaminating clonotypes from the bulk population could be contained in FACS-sorted repertoires, computational filtering was required. A small fraction of clonotypes appeared in both the CD4 and CD8 compartments, likely as a result of convergent recombination. Because the study included only a couple of donors, the extent to which the findings can be generalized is limited. The secondary T-cell response was weaker than the primary response but faster, peaking on day 5 instead of day 15. Most clones expanded after primary vaccination were re-detected after the booster (about 95% of CD4 and approximately 89% of CD8), suggesting broad memory maintenance.

Instrument on record: Illumina NovaSeq 6000. TCR cDNA was synthesized by 5'RACE template switching, through which a universal primer site and unique molecular identifiers were introduced. cDNA synthesis was primed from both the TCR alpha and TCR beta constant segments. Library amplification used two PCR steps, and the second PCR step added sample barcodes and sequencing adapters. Sequencing of the libraries was done on either Illumina HiSeq 2500 (2x100 bp) or NovaSeq (2x150 bp). In the source study's methods: MIGEC handled demultiplexing of reads and collapsing into UMI consensus sequences, while MiXCR performed V(D)J alignment. Using edgeR on replicate PBMC samples, clonotypes were called vaccine-responding if FDR was below 0.01 and the log2 fold change was above 5 up to day 15. Each bulk clonotype received a CD4 or CD8 identity based on whether the sequenced CD4 or CD8 repertoire contained that clonotype at higher abundance. TCRdb ran its own pipeline on the public reads, namely fastp trimming at Q25 and MiXCR clone calling, and kept in-frame beta chains. Each CDR3 protein gets just one entry, which takes the most common genes and DNA from the rows behind it. TCRdb assigned the V and J calls; the authors' analysis was not used. This sample has around 310,000 distinct CDR3 sequences in its table, and approximately 4% of those were observed once. The ten largest clones add up to 24% of the sample.

Trimmed from V: 6 bases; trimmed from J: 2 bases; junction bases lacking a gene match: 6. The CDR3, from cysteine to phenylalanine, totals 15 residues. The retained sequence is limited to the CDR3, 45 bases, with the frame set at the first base. Taken from the germline V gene, the CDR1 and CDR2 loops are SGHRS and YFSETQ. The table lists this clonotype with many counts. Its specific antigen is unknown. Within one base of it there is no much larger clone, and no base qualities were kept. This specimen's treatment or condition label, interpreted: live attenuated yellow fever vaccine strain. At each blood-draw timepoint, two biological replicates of bulk PBMCs were obtained. PBMCs were isolated from peripheral blood using a standard Ficoll-Paque protocol. RNA was extracted with TriZol from bulk PBMCs, CD4 and CD8 fractions, and dextramer-positive and dextramer-negative fractions.

Sequenced material: PBMCs, taken 5 days after the yellow fever booster vaccination. This receptor chain uses TRBV5-1 and TRBJ2-2; 8 junctional bases match TRBD2. This TCR derives from a man between 18 and 35 years old who received the YFV17D yellow fever vaccine. In nucleotides, the sequence is TGCGCCAGCAACGGGGGGGACATAAACACCGGGGAGCTGTTTTTT. This encodes CASNGGDINTGELFF.